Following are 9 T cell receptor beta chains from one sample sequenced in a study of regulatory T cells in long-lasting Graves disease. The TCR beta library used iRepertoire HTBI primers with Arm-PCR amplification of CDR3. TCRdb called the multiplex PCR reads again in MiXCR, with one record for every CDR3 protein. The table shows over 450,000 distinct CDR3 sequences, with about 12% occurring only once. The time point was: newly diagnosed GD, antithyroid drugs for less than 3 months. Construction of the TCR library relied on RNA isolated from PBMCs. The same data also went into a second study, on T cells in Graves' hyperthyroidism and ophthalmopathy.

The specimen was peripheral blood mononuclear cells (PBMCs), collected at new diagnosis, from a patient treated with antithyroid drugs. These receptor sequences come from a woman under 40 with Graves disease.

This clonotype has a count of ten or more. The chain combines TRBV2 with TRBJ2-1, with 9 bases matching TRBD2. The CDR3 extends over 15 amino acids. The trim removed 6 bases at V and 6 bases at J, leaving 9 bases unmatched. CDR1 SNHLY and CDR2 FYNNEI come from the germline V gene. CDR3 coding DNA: TGTGCCAGCAGGGGGGGAGCGGGAGGTGTCAATGAGCAGTTCTTC. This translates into CASRGGAGGVNEQFF.

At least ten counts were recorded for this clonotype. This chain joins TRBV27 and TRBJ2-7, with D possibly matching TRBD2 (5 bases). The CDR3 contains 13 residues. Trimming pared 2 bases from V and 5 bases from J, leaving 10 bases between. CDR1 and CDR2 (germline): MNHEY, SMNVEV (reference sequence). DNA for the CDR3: TGTGCCAGCAGTTTAGGAGGCAGCCACGAGCAGTACTTC. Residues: CASSLGGSHEQYF.

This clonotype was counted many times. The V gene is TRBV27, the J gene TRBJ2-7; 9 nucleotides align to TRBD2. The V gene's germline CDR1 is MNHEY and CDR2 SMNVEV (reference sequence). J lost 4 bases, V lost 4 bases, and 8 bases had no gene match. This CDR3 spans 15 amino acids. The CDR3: CASSSVGTSPYEQYF. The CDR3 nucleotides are TGTGCCAGCAGTTCAGTCGGGACTAGCCCATACGAGCAGTACTTC.

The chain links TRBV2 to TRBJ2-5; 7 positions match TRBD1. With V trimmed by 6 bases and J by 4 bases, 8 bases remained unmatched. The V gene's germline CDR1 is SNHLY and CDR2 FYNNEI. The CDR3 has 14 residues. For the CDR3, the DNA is TGTGCCAGCAGCACCGGACAGGTCCGAGAGACCCAGTACTTC. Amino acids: CASSTGQVRETQYF. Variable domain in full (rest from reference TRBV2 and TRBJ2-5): EPEVTQTPSHQVTQMGQEVILRCVPISNHLYFYWYRQILGQKVEFLVSFYNNEISEKSEIFDDQFSVERPDGSNFTLKIRSTKLEDSAMYFCASSTGQVRETQYFGPGTRLLVL.

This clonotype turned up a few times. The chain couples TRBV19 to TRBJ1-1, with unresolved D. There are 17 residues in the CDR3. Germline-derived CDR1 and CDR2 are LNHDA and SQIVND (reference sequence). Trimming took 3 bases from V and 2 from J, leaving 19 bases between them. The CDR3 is CASSMKRSEGINTEAFF. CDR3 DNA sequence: TGTGCCAGTAGTATGAAAAGGAGTGAAGGGATCAACACTGAAGCTTTCTTT.

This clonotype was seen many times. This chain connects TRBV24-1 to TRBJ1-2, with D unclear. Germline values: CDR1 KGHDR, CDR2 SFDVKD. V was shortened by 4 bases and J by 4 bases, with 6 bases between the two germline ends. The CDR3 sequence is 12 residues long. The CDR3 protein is CATSDRFYGYTF. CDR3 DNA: TGTGCCACCAGTGACAGGTTCTATGGCTACACCTTC.

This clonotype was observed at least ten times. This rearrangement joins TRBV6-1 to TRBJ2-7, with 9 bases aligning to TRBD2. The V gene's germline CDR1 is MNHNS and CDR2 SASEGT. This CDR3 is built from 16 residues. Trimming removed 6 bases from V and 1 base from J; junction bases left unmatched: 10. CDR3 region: CASRTLASGISYEQYF. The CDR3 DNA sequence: TGTGCCAGCAGAACATTGGCTAGCGGGATATCCTACGAGCAGTACTTC.

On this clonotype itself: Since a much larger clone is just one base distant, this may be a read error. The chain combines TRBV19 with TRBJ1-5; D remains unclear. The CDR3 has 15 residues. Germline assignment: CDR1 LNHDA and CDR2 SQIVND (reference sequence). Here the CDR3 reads CSSSMDLGSNQPQHF. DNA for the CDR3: TGTTCCAGTAGTATGGACTTGGGAAGCAATCAGCCCCAGCATTTT.

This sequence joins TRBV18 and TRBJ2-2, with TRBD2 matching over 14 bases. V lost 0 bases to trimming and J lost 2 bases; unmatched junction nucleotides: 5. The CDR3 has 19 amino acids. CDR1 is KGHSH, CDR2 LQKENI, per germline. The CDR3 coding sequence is TGTGCCAGCTCACCACCCGGACTAGCGGGAGGCGGAAACACCGGGGAGCTGTTTTTT. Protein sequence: CASSPPGLAGGGNTGELFF.